This T cell receptor (beta chain) is drawn from a study of blood T cell repertoires in COVID-19. Study-level background: The United States, Italy and Spain supplied acute and convalescent COVID-19 samples. T cells, B-cell-depleted T cells, or PBMCs supplied cDNA or gDNA.

Seattle's cohort entered during active infection and was followed longitudinally. In the original analysis: Amplification of reference gene primers provided the estimated nucleated cell counts. Clones were sequenced by immunoSEQ multiplex PCR, and TCRdb holds only the in-frame ones, with some missing. V and J calls and clone size come straight from that table; D and trimming were deduced from the DNA. Seen here are fewer than 200,000 clones, roughly 89% observed once, and the top ten hold around 12%. This CDR3 contains 11 residues. Trimming cost V 6 bases and J 5 bases, with 5 bases left between them.

Source material: peripheral blood. This TCR came from a woman aged 70-85 years with COVID-19, enrolled during active disease. This sequence joins TRBV12-3 or TRBV12-4 and TRBJ1-5; D unclear. The CDR3 here is CASSQYQPQHF. In DNA, the CDR3 is TGTGCCAGCAGCCAATATCAGCCCCAGCATTTT.